The 23 T cell receptor beta chains in this list originate from one sample, sequenced in a study of blood T cell repertoires in COVID-19. Here immunoSEQ multiplex PCR was the method, and the copy in TCRdb shows in-frame clones only, minus some. The table lists under 250,000 clones, around four fifths of them singletons. What was sequenced was peripheral blood. These receptors were obtained from a man aged 40-50 years with active or convalescent COVID-19.

The gene calls are TRBV5-1 and TRBJ1-2; TRBD1 might be the D (5 bases). Germline V gives CDR1 SGHRS, CDR2 YFSETQ. The CDR3 is 16 amino acids. V lost 1 base to trimming and J lost 2 bases, with 15 bases between them. The CDR3 is CASSLSGNLINYGYTF. In DNA form, the CDR3 reads TGCGCCAGCAGCTTGTCAGGGAACCTAATCAACTATGGCTACACCTTC.

This chain uses TRBV28 with TRBJ1-3; D remains ambiguous. From germline, CDR1 is MDHEN and CDR2 SYDVKM. CDR3 length equals 12 residues. Trimming shortened V by 8 bases and J by 1 base, and 6 bases separated the two germline ends. The CDR3 DNA follows: TGTGCCAGCCACTCGTCTGGAAACACCATATATTTT. Translating it yields CASHSSGNTIYF.

Only a few counts were recorded for this clone. The CDR3 DNA follows: TGCGCCAGCAGCTTGCCTGGGCTTTCCTCTAACTATGGCTACACCTTC. Translated, it gives CASSLPGLSSNYGYTF. The V and J genes are TRBV5-1 and TRBJ1-2; D gene unclear. The CDR3 loop spans 16 amino acids. Germline V gene sequence: CDR1 SGHRS, CDR2 YFSETQ. The V end lost 1 base, the J end lost 0 bases, and 13 bases lay between the germline ends.

The rearrangement uses TRBV28 and TRBJ2-2; maybe TRBD1 (6 bases). CDR3 length equals 15 residues. CDR1 and CDR2 from the germline V gene are MDHEN and SYDVKM. V was pared by 6 bases and J by 6 bases, with 17 bases between. CDR3 nucleotides: TGTGCCAGCAGCTCAGGGGTTGTCCTGGCCGGGGAGCTGTTTTTT. Its protein is CASSSGVVLAGELFF.

This clone was seen once. The J gene is TRBJ1-2, the V gene TRBV6-2 or TRBV6-3; weak D call: TRBD1 (6 bases). V shed 3 bases and J shed 4 bases, with 9 bases lying between them. Germline CDR1 is MNHEY and CDR2 is SVGEGT. The CDR3 is 13 residues long. The CDR3: CASSYTGPYGYTF. The CDR3 bases are TGTGCCAGCAGTTATACAGGGCCCTATGGCTACACCTTC.

CDR3 residues: CASTRNTGELFF. The CDR3 bases are TGTGCCAGCACTAGGAACACCGGGGAGCTGTTTTTT. This chain uses TRBV5-6 with TRBJ2-2; D is uncertain. V was clipped by 6 bases and J by 1 base, with 4 bases between them. The CDR3 sequence is 12 residues long. Germline loops: CDR1 SGHDT, CDR2 YYEEEE.

The J gene is TRBJ1-2, the V gene TRBV5-6; 10 positions agree with TRBD1. V was clipped by 1 base and J by 8 bases; unmatched bases: 8. This CDR3 contains 15 residues. Per the germline V gene, CDR1 is SGHDT and CDR2 is YYEEEE. As DNA, the CDR3 is TGTGCCAGCAGCTTGTTGGACAGGGGGGTAGAAGGCTACACCTTC. Its translation is CASSLLDRGVEGYTF.

The chain combines TRBV5-1 with TRBJ1-5; D gene unclear. The CDR3 loop spans 14 amino acids. Looked up from germline, CDR1 is SGHRS and CDR2 is YFSETQ. V dropped 4 bases and J dropped 0 bases, with 8 bases sitting between them. Here the CDR3 DNA reads TGCGCCAGCAGCCCGGGTGATAGCAATCAGCCCCAGCATTTT. Its translation is CASSPGDSNQPQHF.

This sequence joins TRBV6-5 and TRBJ2-7; D might be TRBD2 (6 bases). Germline CDR1 reads MNHEY; CDR2 reads SVGAGI. The CDR3 sequence is 16 residues long. V gave up 2 bases and J gave up 4 bases, with 18 bases separating them. The CDR3: CASSYGAGWGVYEQYF. For the CDR3, the DNA is TGTGCCAGCAGTTACGGGGCGGGATGGGGGGTGTACGAGCAGTACTTC.

The rearrangement links TRBV27 to TRBJ2-6, with 7 nucleotides matching TRBD2. Germline CDR1 is MNHEY and CDR2 is SMNVEV (reference sequence). V was clipped by 3 bases and J by 0 bases; unmatched bases: 5. This CDR3 is 17 amino acids long. The CDR3, as DNA: TGTGCCAGCAGTTTGGCGGGAGAGTTCTCTGGGGCCAACGTCCTGACTTTC. Translating gives CASSLAGEFSGANVLTF.

Written as DNA, the CDR3 is TGTGCCAGCAGTGACTATCCGAGAGGGTCTGGGGCCAACGTCCTGACTTTC. Residues: CASSDYPRGSGANVLTF. This chain joins TRBV25-1 and TRBJ2-6; weak D call: TRBD2 (5 bases). This CDR3 comprises 17 residues. CDR1 is MGHDK, CDR2 SYGVNS, per germline. Between the trimmed V and J ends, which lost 3 bases and 1 base, there was a span of 13 bases.

The V call is TRBV4-2, the J call TRBJ2-7; TRBD1 might be the D (6 bases). Germline V gene lookup returns CDR1 LGHNA and CDR2 YNFKEQ. V lost 0 bases, J lost 9 bases, and 12 bases lay in between. This CDR3 comprises 13 residues. In DNA, the CDR3 is TGTGCCAGCAGCCAAGATCAGGGGTTGGGGCAGTACTTC. It encodes CASSQDQGLGQYF.

The J gene is TRBJ2-5, the V gene TRBV5-1; 9 bases agree with TRBD2. The CDR3 length is 15 residues. V gave up 2 bases and J gave up 2 bases; unmatched junction bases: 4. Germline loops: CDR1 SGHRS, CDR2 YFSETQ. CDR3 in DNA: TGCGCCAGCAGCTTAGCGGGGGGATTTCAAGAGACCCAGTACTTC. This gives the protein CASSLAGGFQETQYF.

The V and J genes are TRBV4-3 and TRBJ1-1; a possible D gene is TRBD1 (6 bases). CDR1 LGHNA and CDR2 YSLEER come from the germline V gene. CDR3 length equals 15 residues. Trimming took 0 bases from V and 11 from J, leaving 19 bases between them. The CDR3 DNA follows: TGCGCCAGCAGCCAAGATCTGGACAGCCGGATCGGGGCTTTCTTT. It translates to CASSQDLDSRIGAFF.

This clone occurred once. The chain couples TRBV12-3 or TRBV12-4 to TRBJ1-1; 9 bases map to TRBD1. This CDR3 is 13 amino acids long. V shed 6 bases, J shed 1 base, and the junction held 0 bases outside the gene matches. The CDR3 bases are TGTGCCAGCAGGGACAGGGGGAACACTGAAGCTTTCTTT. It specifies CASRDRGNTEAFF.

The V call is TRBV3-1 (or the pseudogene TRBV3-2), the J call TRBJ2-3, with D possibly TRBD1 on 5 matching bases. The V gene's germline CDR1 is LGHDT and CDR2 YNNKEL (reference sequence). The CDR3 is 15 amino acids. Trimming removed 1 base from V and 3 bases from J, with 11 bases in between. CDR3 DNA sequence: TGTGCCAGCAGCCAAGGGTACAGGCAAACAGATACGCAGTATTTT. Translating it yields CASSQGYRQTDTQYF.

This rearrangement joins TRBV28 to TRBJ1-5, with unresolved D. V lost 6 bases, J lost 0 bases, and 9 bases lay in between. The CDR3 spans 14 residues. CDR1 MDHEN and CDR2 SYDVKM come from the germline V gene. CDR3 nucleotide sequence: TGTGCCAGCAGCCTAATACTTAGCAATCAGCCCCAGCATTTT. Translation gives CASSLILSNQPQHF. Drawing the rest from reference TRBV28 and TRBJ1-5, the complete variable domain is DVKVTQSSRYLVKRTGEKVFLECVQDMDHENMFWYRQDPGLGLRLIYFSYDVKMKEKGDIPEGYSVSREKKERFSLILESASTNQTSMYLCASSLILSNQPQHFGDGTRLSIL.

The chain carries TRBV12-5 and TRBJ2-7; possibly TRBD2 for D (6 bases). The CDR3 is 17 residues long. The V and J ends lost 3 bases and 0 bases respectively, with 18 bases between them. CDR1 and CDR2 from the germline V gene are LGHNT and FRNRAP. In DNA, the CDR3 is TGTGCTAGTGGTTTCCGAAAGGGTCCGGGACTCTCCTACGAGCAGTACTTC. Its protein is CASGFRKGPGLSYEQYF.

The CDR3, as DNA: TGTGCCAGCAGTTACGGTCCGGGACAGCGTTACGAGCAGTACTTC. This translates into CASSYGPGQRYEQYF. The chain couples TRBV6-5 to TRBJ2-7, with 7 bases identical to TRBD1. J was trimmed by 4 bases and V by 2 bases; bases with no gene match: 8. This CDR3 comprises 15 residues. CDR1 is MNHEY and CDR2 is SVGAGI in the germline V gene.

In DNA form, the CDR3 reads TGTGCCAGCAGGTACAGCCGGGGTCAGCCCCAGCATTTT. This codes for CASRYSRGQPQHF. The chain has TRBV28 and TRBJ1-5; D not certain. Looked up from germline, CDR1 is MDHEN and CDR2 is SYDVKM. Between the trimmed V and J ends, which lost 6 bases and 6 bases, there was a span of 12 bases. The CDR3 has 13 amino acids.

The V gene is TRBV2, the J gene TRBJ2-1; 8 bases are a match to TRBD2. V lost 0 bases, J lost 2 bases, and 6 bases stayed unmatched. This CDR3 has 17 residues. CDR1 and CDR2 (germline): SNHLY, FYNNEI. The CDR3 DNA reads TGTGCCAGCAGTGAAGCTACGCGGGGGGCTACCTACAATGAGCAGTTCTTC. It encodes CASSEATRGATYNEQFF.

The gene calls are TRBV30 and TRBJ2-7, with TRBD1 matching over 9 bases. Looked up from germline, CDR1 is GTSNPN and CDR2 is SVGIG (reference sequence). With 3 bases clipped from V and 2 bases from J, the junction kept 8 bases outside the gene matches. This CDR3 comprises 15 residues. CDR3 bases: TGTGCCTGGAGACGGGCGGGACAGGGAACCTACGAGCAGTACTTC. It specifies CAWRRAGQGTYEQYF. The whole variable domain, remainder taken from reference TRBV30 and TRBJ2-7, is SQTIHQWPATLVQPVGSPLSLECTVEGTSNPNLYWYRQAAGRGLQLLFYSVGIGQISSEVPQNLSASRPQDRQFILSSKKLLLSDSGFYLCAWRRAGQGTYEQYFGPGTRLTVT.

The chain uses TRBV18 and TRBJ1-2; D perhaps matches TRBD1 (6 bases). Germline V lookup: CDR1 KGHSH, CDR2 LQKENI. V was pared by 2 bases and J by 8 bases, with 18 bases between. This CDR3 region has 15 residues. CDR3 DNA: TGTGCCAGCTCACCAGCAGGGGAGACTATGTTGGGCTACACCTTC. Translation: CASSPAGETMLGYTF. The variable domain in full, with the rest retrieved from reference TRBV18 and TRBJ1-2, is NAGVMQNPRHLVRRRGQEARLRCSPMKGHSHVYWYRQLPEEGLKFMVYLQKENIIDESGMPKERFSAEFPKEGPSILRIQQVVRGDSAAYFCASSPAGETMLGYTFGSGTRLTVV.